This paragraph covers one T cell receptor (beta chain) sequence. The target antigen is unknown. The data belong to a study of CD8+CD57+ T cells in acquired aplastic anemia. The study's findings and limits: Patients and healthy controls showed no significant CD8+ Simpson's diversity difference. Approximately 29 was the count of CD8+ CDR3 sequences that patients shared with controls.

Germline loops: CDR1 MNHEY, CDR2 SMNVEV (reference sequence). V gave up 3 bases and J gave up 11 bases, with 13 bases separating them. The CDR3 totals 12 residues. Genomic DNA served as template for TCR beta VDJ and CDR3 profiling. TCRdb analysed the reads with MiXCR anew, one entry per CDR3 protein. This sample has 150,000 to 200,000 distinct CDR3 sequences; under 55% occur once, and the top ten carry 2.5% to 3.5%. This sequence originates from a human donor in good health. The chain employs TRBV27 and TRBJ1-1, with D maybe TRBD1 (6 bases). What was sequenced was sorted CD4+, CD8+, or CD8+CD57+ T cells (not recorded which) from PBMCs. CDR3 coding DNA: TGTGCCAGCAGTTTTTTACAGGGCAGGGCTTTCTTT. As protein: CASSFLQGRAFF.